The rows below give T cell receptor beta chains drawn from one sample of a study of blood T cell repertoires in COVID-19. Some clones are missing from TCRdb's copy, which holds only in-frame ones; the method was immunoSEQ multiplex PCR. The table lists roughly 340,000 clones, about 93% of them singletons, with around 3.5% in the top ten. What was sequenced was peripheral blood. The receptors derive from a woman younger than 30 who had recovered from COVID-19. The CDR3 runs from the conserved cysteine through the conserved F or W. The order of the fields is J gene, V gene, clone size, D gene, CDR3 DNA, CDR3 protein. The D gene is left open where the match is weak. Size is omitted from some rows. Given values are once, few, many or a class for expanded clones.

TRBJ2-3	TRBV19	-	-	TGTGCCAGTACCCCGGGACTTCGCCGTAACCACCTAAGCACAGATACGCAGTATTTT	CASTPGLRRNHLSTDTQYF
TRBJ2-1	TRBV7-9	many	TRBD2	TGTGCCAGCAGCTTAGGACTAGCAGAATACAATGAGCAGTTCTTC	CASSLGLAEYNEQFF
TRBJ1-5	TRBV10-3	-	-	TGTGCCATCAGTCAATCAGGGGACCAGGACAATCAGCCCCAGCATTTT	CAISQSGDQDNQPQHF
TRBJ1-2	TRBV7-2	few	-	TGTGCCAGCAGCTTTGGCGGGAGCCCTTATGGCTACACCTTC	CASSFGGSPYGYTF
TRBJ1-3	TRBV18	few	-	TGTGCCAGCTCCGACAGAAAATCTGGAAACACCATATATTTT	CASSDRKSGNTIYF
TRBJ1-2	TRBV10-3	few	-	TGTGCCATCAAAACGGGGGAACAATTTTATGGCTACACCTTC	CAIKTGEQFYGYTF
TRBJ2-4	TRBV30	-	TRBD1	TGTGCCTGGAGTCCATCTAGACAGGGCCTGGCCAAAAACATTCAGTACTTC	CAWSPSRQGLAKNIQYF
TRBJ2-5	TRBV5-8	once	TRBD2	TGTGCCAGCAGCTTGGCCTGGGGGGGTACGGAGACCCAGTACTTC	CASSLAWGGTETQYF
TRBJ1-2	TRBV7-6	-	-	TGTGCCAGCAGCTTAACCCGGGACACTTCTAACTATGGCTACACCTTC	CASSLTRDTSNYGYTF
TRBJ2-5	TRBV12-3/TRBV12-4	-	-	TGTGCCAGCAGTTTGCAGTACCAAGAGACCCAGTACTTC	CASSLQYQETQYF
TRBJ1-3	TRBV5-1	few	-	TGCGCCAGCAGCAGAACTACAGGCTCTGGAAACACCATATATTTT	CASSRTTGSGNTIYF
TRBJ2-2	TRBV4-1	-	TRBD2	TGCGCCTGCAGACTAGCGGCCACCGGGGAGCTGTTTTTT	CACRLAATGELFF
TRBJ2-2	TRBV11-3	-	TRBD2	TGTGCCAGCAGCTCTACTAGCGGTTTCACCGGGGAGCTGTTTTTT	CASSSTSGFTGELFF
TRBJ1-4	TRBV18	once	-	TGTGCCAGCTCACAGGGGGTTCAACCCGATGAAAAACTGTTTTTT	CASSQGVQPDEKLFF
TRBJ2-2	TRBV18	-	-	TGTGCCAGCTCACCCGGCGGCGGCACAGGGTCGACCGGGGAGCTGTTTTTT	CASSPGGGTGSTGELFF
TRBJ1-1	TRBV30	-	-	TGTGCCTGGCGGGACAATGGGAAGACTGAAGCTTTCTTT	CAWRDNGKTEAFF
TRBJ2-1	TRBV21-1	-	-	TGTGCCAGCGGCTGCCTAGCGGGGTCCAATGAGCAGTTCTTC	CASGCLAGSNEQFF
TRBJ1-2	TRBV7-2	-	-	TGTGCCAGCAGCTCCTGGACAGTATCACATTCAGGCTACACCTTC	CASSSWTVSHSGYTF
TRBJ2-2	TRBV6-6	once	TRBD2	TGTGCCAGCAGATTCCCGACTAGCGGGACCACCCTGTTTTTT	CASRFPTSGTTLFF
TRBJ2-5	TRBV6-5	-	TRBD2	TGTGCCAGCACGTCTAGCGGGAGGGCCGGGGAGACCCAGTACTTC	CASTSSGRAGETQYF
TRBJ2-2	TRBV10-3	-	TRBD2	TGTGCCATCAGTGACGGAGCTAGCGGGAGGCCCGGGGAGCTGTTTTTT	CAISDGASGRPGELFF
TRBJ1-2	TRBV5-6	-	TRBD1	TGTGCCAGCAGTCGGGACAGGGGACGTCGGCGTGGCTACACCTTC	CASSRDRGRRRGYTF
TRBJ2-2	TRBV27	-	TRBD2	TGTGCCAGCACCTCATCTAGGGGGAGCGGGAGGCCCCACACCGGGGAGCTGTTTTTT	CASTSSRGSGRPHTGELFF
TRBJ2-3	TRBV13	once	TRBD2	TGTGCCAGCAGCGCGAAGTCGGGACTAGCGGGGATTAGCACAGATACGCAGTATTTT	CASSAKSGLAGISTDTQYF
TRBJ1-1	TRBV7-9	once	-	TGTGCCAGCAGCTTAACTCCCGCCCCACAGGGTGGTACTGAAGCTTTCTTT	CASSLTPAPQGGTEAFF
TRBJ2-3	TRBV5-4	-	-	TGTGCCAGCAGCGAGGGACTTAGCGCAGATACGCAGTATTTT	CASSEGLSADTQYF
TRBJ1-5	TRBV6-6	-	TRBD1	TGTGCCAGCAGTTACTCGAAGAAGGACAGGGATCAGCCCCAGCATTTT	CASSYSKKDRDQPQHF
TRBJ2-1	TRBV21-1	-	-	TGTGCCAGCAGCAAACGGAGGACTAGCGGGATTGTAGATGAGCAGTTCTTC	CASSKRRTSGIVDEQFF
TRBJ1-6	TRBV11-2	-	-	TGTGCCAGCAGCCTTGGACAATATAATTCACCCCTCCACTTT	CASSLGQYNSPLHF
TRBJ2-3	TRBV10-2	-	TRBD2	TGCGCCAGCAGTGAGGATCCTAGCGGGATAAGAGATACGCAGTATTTT	CASSEDPSGIRDTQYF
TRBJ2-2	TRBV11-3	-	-	TGTGCCAGCAGCTTAGCGACCGGGGAGCTGTTTTTT	CASSLATGELFF
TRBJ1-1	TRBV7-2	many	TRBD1	TGTGCCAGCAGCTTCCGGACAGGCGCGGGAGCTTTCTTT	CASSFRTGAGAFF
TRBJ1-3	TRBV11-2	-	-	TGTGCCAGCAGCGGATACAGGGATCACTCTGGAAACACCATATATTTT	CASSGYRDHSGNTIYF
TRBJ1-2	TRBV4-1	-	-	TGCGCCAGCAGCCTACCTAGGACAGAAAACTATGGCTACACCTTC	CASSLPRTENYGYTF
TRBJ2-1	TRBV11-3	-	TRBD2	TGTGCCAGCAGCCCGTGGACTAGCGGGGATGAGCAGTTCTTC	CASSPWTSGDEQFF
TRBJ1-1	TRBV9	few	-	TGTGCCAGCAGCGTTACAGGTGCGAACACTGAAGCTTTCTTT	CASSVTGANTEAFF
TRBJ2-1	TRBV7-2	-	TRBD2	TGTGCTTCGCGCCAGCGGGAGGGCCTTGAGCAGTTCTTC	CASRQREGLEQFF
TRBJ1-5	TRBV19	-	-	TGTGCCAGTAGGTTCATTAATCAGCCCCAGCATTTT	CASRFINQPQHF
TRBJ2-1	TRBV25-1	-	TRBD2	TGTGCCAGCAGTGCAGCAGCGGGAGGGAAGCTCAATGAGCAGTTCTTC	CASSAAAGGKLNEQFF
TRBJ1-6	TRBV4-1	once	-	TGCGCCAGCAGCTGGGATCGGACAGACGCCTATTCACCCCTCCACTTT	CASSWDRTDAYSPLHF
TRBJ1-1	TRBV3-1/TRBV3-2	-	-	TGTGCCAGCAGCCAAAGCGTATTGTGGCAGGGAACCTCGGACACTGAAGCTTTCTTT	CASSQSVLWQGTSDTEAFF
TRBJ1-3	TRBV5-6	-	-	TGTGCCAGCAGCTTGCCCGGGGTTCACTCTGGAAACACCATATATTTT	CASSLPGVHSGNTIYF
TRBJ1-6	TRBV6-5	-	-	TGTGCCAGCAGTTACTCGTCCAGCTCCTATAATTCACCCCTCCACTTT	CASSYSSSSYNSPLHF
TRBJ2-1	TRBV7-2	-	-	TGTGCCAGCAGCTCGACATCCTACAATGAGCAGTTCTTC	CASSSTSYNEQFF
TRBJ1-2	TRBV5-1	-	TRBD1	TGCGCCAGCAGCTTGGCCGAGATTCGACAGGGCTCAGGCTACACCTTC	CASSLAEIRQGSGYTF
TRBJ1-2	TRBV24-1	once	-	TGTGCCACCAGTGATAAGCGCTCTAACTATGGCTACACCTTC	CATSDKRSNYGYTF
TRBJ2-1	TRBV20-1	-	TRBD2	TGCAGTGCTAGTAGACTAGCGGGAAACTGGGCCTACAATGAGCAGTTCTTC	CSASRLAGNWAYNEQFF
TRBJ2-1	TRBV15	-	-	TGTGCCACCAGCAGCAGGGGGGATGAGCAGTTCTTC	CATSSRGDEQFF
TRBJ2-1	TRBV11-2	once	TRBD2	TGTGCCAGCAGCTTAGTAGCGGGGCCCAATGAGCAGTTCTTC	CASSLVAGPNEQFF
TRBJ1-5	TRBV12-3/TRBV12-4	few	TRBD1	TGTGCCAGCAATCGACAGGGTTCTCAGCCCCAGCATTTT	CASNRQGSQPQHF
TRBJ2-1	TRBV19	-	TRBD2	TGTGCCAGTAGTATTATAGCGGGAGAGTTCAATGAGCAGTTCTTC	CASSIIAGEFNEQFF
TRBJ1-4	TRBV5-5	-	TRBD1	TGTGCCAGCAGCTTGGGGGACAGGAATGAAAAACTGTTTTTT	CASSLGDRNEKLFF
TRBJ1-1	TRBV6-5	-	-	TGTGCCAGCACTCCGGGACAGAACACTGAAGCTTTCTTT	CASTPGQNTEAFF